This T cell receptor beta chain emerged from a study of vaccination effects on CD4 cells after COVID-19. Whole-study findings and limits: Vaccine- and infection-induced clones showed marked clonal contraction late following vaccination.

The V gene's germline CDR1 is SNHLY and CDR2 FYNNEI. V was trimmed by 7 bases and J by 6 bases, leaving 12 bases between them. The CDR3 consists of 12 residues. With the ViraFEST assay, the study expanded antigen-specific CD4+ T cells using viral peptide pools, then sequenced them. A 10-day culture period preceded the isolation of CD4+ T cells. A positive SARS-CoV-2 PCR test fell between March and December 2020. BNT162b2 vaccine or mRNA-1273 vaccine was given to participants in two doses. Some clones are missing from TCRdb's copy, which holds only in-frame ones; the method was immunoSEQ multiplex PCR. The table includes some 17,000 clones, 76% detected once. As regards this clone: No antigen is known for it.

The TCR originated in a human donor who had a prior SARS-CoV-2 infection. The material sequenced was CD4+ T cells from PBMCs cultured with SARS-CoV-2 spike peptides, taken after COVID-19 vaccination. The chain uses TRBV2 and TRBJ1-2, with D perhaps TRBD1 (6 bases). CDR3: CASTSGGHGYTF. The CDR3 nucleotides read TGTGCCAGCACTTCGGGGGGCCATGGCTACACCTTC.